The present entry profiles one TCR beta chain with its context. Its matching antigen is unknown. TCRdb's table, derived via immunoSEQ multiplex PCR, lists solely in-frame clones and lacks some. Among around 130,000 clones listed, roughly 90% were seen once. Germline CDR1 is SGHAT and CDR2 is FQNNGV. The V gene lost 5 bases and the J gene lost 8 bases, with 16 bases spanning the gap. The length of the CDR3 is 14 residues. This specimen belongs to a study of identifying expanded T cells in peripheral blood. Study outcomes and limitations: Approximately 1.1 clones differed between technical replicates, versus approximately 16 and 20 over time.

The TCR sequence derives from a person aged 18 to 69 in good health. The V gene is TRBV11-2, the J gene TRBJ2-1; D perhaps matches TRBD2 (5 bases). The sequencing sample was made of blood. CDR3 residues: CASSHRDSWDEQFF. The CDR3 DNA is TGTGCCAGCAGCCACCGGGATTCTTGGGATGAGCAGTTCTTC.